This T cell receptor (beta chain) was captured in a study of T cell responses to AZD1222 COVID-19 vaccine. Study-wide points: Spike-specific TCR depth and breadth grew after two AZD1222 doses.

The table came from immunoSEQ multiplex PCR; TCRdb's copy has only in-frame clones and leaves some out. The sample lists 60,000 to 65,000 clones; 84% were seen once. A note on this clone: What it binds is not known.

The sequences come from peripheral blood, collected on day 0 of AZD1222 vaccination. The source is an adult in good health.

CDR3 residues: CASRLQGISYEQYF. The CDR3 bases are TGTGCCAGCAGGTTACAGGGAATCTCCTACGAGCAGTACTTC. The chain joins TRBV2 to TRBJ2-7; D is perhaps TRBD1 (6 bases). Germline V gene sequence: CDR1 SNHLY, CDR2 FYNNEI. Trimming pared 6 bases from V and 0 bases from J, leaving 12 bases between. The CDR3 spans 14 residues. Based on the CDR3 plus reference TRBV2 and TRBJ2-7, the full variable domain is EPEVTQTPSHQVTQMGQEVILRCVPISNHLYFYWYRQILGQKVEFLVSFYNNEISEKSEIFDDQFSVERPDGSNFTLKIRSTKLEDSAMYFCASRLQGISYEQYFGPGTRLTVT.